Listed here are 14 T cell receptor beta chains from one sample, sequenced in a study of monozygotic twins with inflammatory bowel disease. Each CDR3 protein gets one entry in TCRdb, which reprocessed the 5' RACE reads and gives no DNA. The sample shows a few hundred thousand distinct CDR3 sequences, and around 1.5% sits with its ten largest clones. Source material: blood. These receptors were obtained from a human donor with ulcerative colitis or Crohn's disease, or a healthy co-twin of an affected twin (not recorded which).

The chain carries TRBV12-3 or TRBV12-4 and TRBJ1-1; the D call of TRBD1 rests on TCRdb alone, since no DNA is present to check it. There are 15 residues in the CDR3. The CDR3 loop is CASSQDTGWDTEAFF.

The chain employs TRBV5-1 and TRBJ1-1; the D call of TRBD1 rests on TCRdb alone, since no DNA is present to check it. CDR1 SGHRS and CDR2 YFSETQ come from the germline V gene. The CDR3 is 15 amino acids. CDR3 region: CASTGTGQRNTEAFF.

This sequence joins TRBV5-8 and TRBJ2-7; with no DNA, the TCRdb D assignment of TRBD1 cannot be verified. Germline CDR1 and CDR2: SGHTS and YDEGEE. The CDR3 is made up of 15 amino acids. CDR3 in amino acids: CASSFTGTGAREQYF.

The V call is TRBV4-1, the J call TRBJ1-6; the D call from TCRdb, TRBD1, cannot be confirmed without DNA. The CDR3 extends over 15 amino acids. Germline V gives CDR1 MGHRA, CDR2 YSYEKL. The CDR3: CASSQGDRIESLLHF.

This chain links TRBV5-1 with TRBJ2-2. Germline V lookup: CDR1 SGHRS, CDR2 YFSETQ. The CDR3 sequence is 16 residues long. CDR3 sequence reads: CASSLAGISSTGELFF.

This sequence joins TRBV29-1 and TRBJ1-1; checking the TCRdb D call of TRBD1 is not possible without DNA. The germline gives CDR1 SQVTM, CDR2 ANQGSEA. This CDR3 is 14 amino acids long. The CDR3 sequence: CSVASTGSNTEAFF.

CDR3 protein: CSAEGGSGNTIYF. This rearrangement joins TRBV20-1 to TRBJ1-3; TCRdb outputs TRBD1, but without DNA this stays unchecked. CDR1 and CDR2 from the germline V gene are DFQATT and SNEGSKA (reference sequence). This CDR3 spans 13 amino acids.

The J gene is TRBJ2-2, the V gene TRBV5-1; with no DNA, the TCRdb D assignment of TRBD1 cannot be verified. Germline lookup yields CDR1 SGHRS and CDR2 YFSETQ. The CDR3 spans 15 residues. This CDR3 reads CASSWTGGAPGELFF.

The CDR3 reads CASALTSPPYEQYF. V usage is TRBV13 and J usage is TRBJ2-7; TCRdb lists TRBD2, though no DNA is available to test this call. The CDR3 has 14 amino acids. Germline V lookup: CDR1 PRHDT, CDR2 FYEKMQ (reference sequence).

The CDR3 region is CASLRSGTGANVLTF. The genes are TRBV25-1 and TRBJ2-6. CDR3 length: 15 residues. CDR1 and CDR2 (germline): MGHDK, SYGVNS.

The chain carries TRBV7-8 and TRBJ1-4. Germline CDR1 reads SGHVS; CDR2 reads FQNEAQ. The CDR3 runs to 13 residues. The CDR3 region is CASSAGRFEKLFF.

V gene TRBV5-1 combines with J gene TRBJ1-1. Per the germline V gene, CDR1 is SGHRS and CDR2 is YFSETQ. This CDR3 is built from 14 residues. CDR3 protein: CASSIGTSITEAFF.

The gene calls are TRBV2 and TRBJ1-1. From germline, CDR1 is SNHLY and CDR2 FYNNEI. The CDR3 length is 14 residues. The CDR3 is CASRSGLMDTEAFF.

CDR3 sequence: CASSLDWDDEQFF. The chain has TRBV5-8 and TRBJ2-1. Per germline, CDR1 SGHTS and CDR2 YDEGEE. This CDR3 is built from 13 residues.